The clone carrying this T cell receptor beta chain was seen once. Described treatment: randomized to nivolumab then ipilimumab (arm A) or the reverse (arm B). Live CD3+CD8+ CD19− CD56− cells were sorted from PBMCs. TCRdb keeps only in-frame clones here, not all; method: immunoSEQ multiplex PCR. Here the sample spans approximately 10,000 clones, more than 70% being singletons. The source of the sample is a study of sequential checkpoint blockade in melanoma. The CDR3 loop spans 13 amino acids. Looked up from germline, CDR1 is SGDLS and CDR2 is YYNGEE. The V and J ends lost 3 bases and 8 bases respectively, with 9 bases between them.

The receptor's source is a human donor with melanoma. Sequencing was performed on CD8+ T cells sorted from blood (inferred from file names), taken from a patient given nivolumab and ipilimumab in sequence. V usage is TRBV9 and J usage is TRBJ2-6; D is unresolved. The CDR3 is CASSAGLTNVLTF. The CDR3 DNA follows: TGTGCCAGCAGCGCGGGTTTGACCAACGTCCTGACTTTC.